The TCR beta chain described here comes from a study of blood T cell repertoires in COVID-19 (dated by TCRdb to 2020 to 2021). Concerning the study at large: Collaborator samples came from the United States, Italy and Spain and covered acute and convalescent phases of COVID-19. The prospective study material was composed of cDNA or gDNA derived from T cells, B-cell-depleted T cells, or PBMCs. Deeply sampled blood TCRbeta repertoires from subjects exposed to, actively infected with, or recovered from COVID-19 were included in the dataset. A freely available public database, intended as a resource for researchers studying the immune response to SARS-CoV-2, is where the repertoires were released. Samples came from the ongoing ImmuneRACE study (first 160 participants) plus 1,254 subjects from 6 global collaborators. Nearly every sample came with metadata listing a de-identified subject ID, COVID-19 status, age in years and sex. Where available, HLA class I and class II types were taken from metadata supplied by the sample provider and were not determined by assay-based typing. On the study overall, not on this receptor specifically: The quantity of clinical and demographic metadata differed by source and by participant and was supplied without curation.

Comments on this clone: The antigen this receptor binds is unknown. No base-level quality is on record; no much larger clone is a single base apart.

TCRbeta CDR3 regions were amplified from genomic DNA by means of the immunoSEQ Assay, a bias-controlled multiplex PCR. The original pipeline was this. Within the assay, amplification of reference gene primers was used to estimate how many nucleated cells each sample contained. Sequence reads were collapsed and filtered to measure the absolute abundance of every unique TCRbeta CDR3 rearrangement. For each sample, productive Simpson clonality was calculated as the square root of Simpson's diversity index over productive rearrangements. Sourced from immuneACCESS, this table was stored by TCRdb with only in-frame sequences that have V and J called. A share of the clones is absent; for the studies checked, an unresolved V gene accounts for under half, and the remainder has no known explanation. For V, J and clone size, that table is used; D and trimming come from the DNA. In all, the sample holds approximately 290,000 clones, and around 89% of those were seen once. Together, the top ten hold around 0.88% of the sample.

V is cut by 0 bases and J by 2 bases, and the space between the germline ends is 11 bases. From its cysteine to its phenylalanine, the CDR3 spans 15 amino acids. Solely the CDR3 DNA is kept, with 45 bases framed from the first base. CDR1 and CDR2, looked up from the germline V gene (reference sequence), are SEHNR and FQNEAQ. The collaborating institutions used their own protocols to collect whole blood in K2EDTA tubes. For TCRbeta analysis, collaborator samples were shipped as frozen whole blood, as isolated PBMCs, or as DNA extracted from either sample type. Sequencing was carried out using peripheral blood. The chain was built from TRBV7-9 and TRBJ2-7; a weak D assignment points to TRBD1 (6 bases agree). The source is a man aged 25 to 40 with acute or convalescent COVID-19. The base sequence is TGTGCCAGCAGCTTAGCCCAGGGGTTCGCCTACGAGCAGTACTTC. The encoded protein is CASSLAQGFAYEQYF.